The 20 T cell receptor beta chains below come from one sample, sequenced in a study of T cell repertoires in cytomegalovirus infection. TCRdb processed the reads anew with MiXCR; each CDR3 protein has one entry. There are fewer than 900,000 distinct CDR3 sequences in the sample; almost 30% occur only once, and around 13% lies in the top ten. Their antigens are not known. Sample: cultured CD8+ T cells from PBMCs, taken from culture after CMV antigen stimulation. Receptor source: a human donor in good health (CMV status not recorded). Some clones in this sample may be carry-over from other donors' samples.

This clonotype was detected many times. The V gene is TRBV7-9, the J gene TRBJ2-1; D ambiguous. The germline V and J ends were trimmed by 5 bases and 6 bases, with 8 bases remaining between them. CDR1 SEHNR and CDR2 FQNEAQ come from the germline V gene (reference sequence). The CDR3 has 12 residues. CDR3 sequence reads: CASSPVVNEQFF. In nucleotides, the CDR3 is TGTGCCAGCAGCCCTGTGGTCAATGAGCAGTTCTTC.

The J gene is TRBJ2-1, the V gene TRBV7-9; 11 nucleotides line up with TRBD1. Unmatched junction bases numbered 9, after V lost 6 bases and J lost 5 bases. From germline, CDR1 is SEHNR and CDR2 FQNEAQ (reference sequence). The CDR3 extends over 16 amino acids. CDR3 DNA sequence: TGTGCCAGCAGACGAAAGGGACAGGGGGTGGACAATGAGCAGTTCTTC. Its translation: CASRRKGQGVDNEQFF. The full variable domain, rest sourced from reference TRBV7-9 and TRBJ2-1, is DTGVSQNPRHKITKRGQNVTFRCDPISEHNRLYWYRQTLGQGPEFLTYFQNEAQLEKSRLLSDRFSAERPKGSFSTLEIQRTEQGDSAMYLCASRRKGQGVDNEQFFGPGTRLTVL.

This clonotype was counted once. One base away lies a much larger clone, so this may be a sequencing read error. The CDR3 reads CASSSGTGDYGYAF. In DNA form, the CDR3 reads TGTGCCAGCAGTTCCGGGACAGGGGATTATGGCTACGCCTTC. The chain joins TRBV12-3 or TRBV12-4 to TRBJ1-2; 10 nucleotides align to TRBD1. This CDR3 contains 14 residues.

This clonotype has only a few counts. The V and J genes are TRBV7-6 and TRBJ1-5, with TRBD1 as a possible D gene (5 bases). The CDR3 totals 14 residues. Germline assignment: CDR1 SGHVS and CDR2 FNYEAQ. Trimming shortened V by 5 bases and J by 6 bases, and 14 bases separated the two germline ends. CDR3 in DNA: TGTGCCAGCAGCCCCCTTACAGGACTTCAGCCCCAGCATTTT. Amino acids: CASSPLTGLQPQHF.

This clonotype has a handful of counts. V gene TRBV7-9 combines with J gene TRBJ1-2; D is uncertain. Germline lookup yields CDR1 SEHNR and CDR2 FQNEAQ (reference sequence). This CDR3 is 14 amino acids long. V lost 4 bases and J 1 base, leaving 10 bases between the germline ends. CDR3 DNA sequence: TGTGCCAGCAGCTACGGGGTCGTTAACTATGGCTACACCTTC. It encodes CASSYGVVNYGYTF.

This clonotype was observed a handful of times. This chain links TRBV6-1 with TRBJ2-3; D might be TRBD2 (6 bases). CDR3 length: 17 residues. V lost 2 bases, J lost 2 bases, and 17 bases lay in between. Germline V gives CDR1 MNHNS, CDR2 SASEGT. The CDR3 nucleotides read TGTGCCAGCAGTGAAATTCGGGGGACCCCAGTCACAGATACGCAGTATTTT. Protein product: CASSEIRGTPVTDTQYF.

This clonotype was seen more than once but under ten times. This sequence joins TRBV7-4 and TRBJ2-7; TRBD2 aligns across 7 bases. The CDR3 runs to 13 residues. J lost 7 bases, V lost 4 bases, and 7 bases had no gene match. Germline CDR1 is SGHVT and CDR2 is SQSDAQ. CDR3 in DNA: TGTGCCAGCAGCTCGAGACTAGCTGGAGAGCAGTACGTC. This translates into CASSSRLAGEQYV.

This sequence joins TRBV6-5 and TRBJ2-5, with 11 bases lining up with TRBD1. Germline CDR1 and CDR2: MNHEY and SVGAGI. V trimming: 2 bases; J trimming: 6 bases; junction bases outside the gene matches: 5. CDR3 length equals 15 residues. CDR3 sequence: CASSYGTGGRQTQYF. The CDR3 DNA follows: TGTGCCAGCAGTTACGGGACAGGGGGTCGGCAGACCCAGTACTTC.

This clonotype was seen once. The chain uses TRBV5-6 and TRBJ2-3; D may be TRBD1 or TRBD2 (5 bases each). Trimming stripped 0 bases from V and 5 bases from J, with 13 bases between. Germline V CDR1 and CDR2: SGHDT, YYEEEE. The CDR3 extends over 15 amino acids. The CDR3 DNA reads TGTGCCAGCAGCTTGGTGGGGACGAGGGGAGATACGCAGTATTTT. Protein: CASSLVGTRGDTQYF.

Remarks on this clonotype: A read error may produce the germline difference seen at one junction end. The chain links TRBV7-6 to TRBJ2-2, with TRBD2 matching 9 bases. CDR3 length: 13 amino acids. Germline-derived CDR1 and CDR2 are SGHVS and FNYEAQ. The CDR3 loop is CASSPEPSGVLFF. CDR3 DNA: TGTGCCAGCAGCCCAGAACCTAGCGGGGTGCTGTTTTTT.

The rearrangement uses TRBV6-8 and TRBJ2-7, with D perhaps matching TRBD2 (6 bases). Germline V lookup: CDR1 MNHGY, CDR2 SAAAGT. V shed 2 bases and J shed 3 bases, with 8 bases lying between them. CDR3 length: 13 residues. The CDR3 region has the DNA TGTGCCAGCAGTTACCTGGGGGGCTACGAGCAGTACTTC. Translating gives CASSYLGGYEQYF.

The chain links TRBV27 to TRBJ2-1, with TRBD2 matching over 8 bases. Germline loops: CDR1 MNHEY, CDR2 SMNVEV (reference sequence). V shed 5 bases, J shed 7 bases, and the junction held 7 bases outside the gene matches. The CDR3 spans 14 residues. The CDR3: CASSPGGAVNEQFF. The CDR3 DNA reads as TGTGCCAGCAGTCCCGGGGGGGCCGTGAATGAGCAGTTCTTC.

This clonotype was counted between two and nine times. The rearrangement uses TRBV12-3 or TRBV12-4 and TRBJ2-2, with D perhaps TRBD2 (7 bases). CDR3 length: 14 residues. V shed 7 bases and J shed 6 bases, with 15 bases lying between them. CDR3 residues: CASTWGGAAGELFF. CDR3 DNA sequence: TGTGCCAGCACCTGGGGGGGGGCCGCCGGGGAGCTGTTTTTT.

This clonotype was counted between two and nine times. The chain recombines TRBV4-1 with TRBJ1-5, with D hard to call. V was pared by 1 base and J by 0 bases, with 10 bases between. Germline V gene lookup returns CDR1 MGHRA and CDR2 YSYEKL. The CDR3 runs to 16 residues. CDR3 amino acids: CASSQVSGGSNQPQHF. In DNA, the CDR3 is TGCGCCAGCAGCCAAGTTTCGGGCGGTAGCAATCAGCCCCAGCATTTT.

The gene calls are TRBV6-5 and TRBJ1-1; 7 positions agree with TRBD1. From germline, CDR1 is MNHEY and CDR2 SVGAGI. V lost 8 bases and J lost 2; bases outside the gene matches: 26. The CDR3 is 20 residues long. CDR3 protein: CASRFSGSGGGGQRNTEAFF. CDR3 sequence (DNA): TGTGCCAGCCGGTTTTCCGGTTCGGGGGGAGGGGGACAGAGAAACACTGAAGCTTTCTTT.

The chain combines TRBV2 with TRBJ2-7; weak D call: TRBD2 (5 bases). The CDR3 extends over 15 amino acids. Germline CDR1 and CDR2: SNHLY and FYNNEI. V gave up 4 bases and J gave up 7 bases, with 20 bases separating them. The CDR3 spells CASSGNPAGDLEQYF. The CDR3 DNA reads TGTGCCAGCAGTGGTAACCCGGCGGGTGACTTAGAGCAGTACTTC. Full variable domain (missing parts from reference TRBV2 and TRBJ2-7): EPEVTQTPSHQVTQMGQEVILRCVPISNHLYFYWYRQILGQKVEFLVSFYNNEISEKSEIFDDQFSVERPDGSNFTLKIRSTKLEDSAMYFCASSGNPAGDLEQYFGPGTRLTVT.

This chain's CDR3 is CASRRGTSGGIYNEQFF. The CDR3 DNA sequence: TGTGCCAGCAGGCGAGGGACTAGCGGGGGGATTTACAATGAGCAGTTCTTC. The chain joins TRBV7-4 to TRBJ2-1; TRBD2 matches at 15 bases. Germline CDR1 SGHVT, CDR2 SQSDAQ. The junction had 7 bases not matched to a gene; V was cut back by 6 bases and J by 4 bases. The CDR3 runs 17 residues.

This clonotype has only a few counts. The genes are TRBV5-1 and TRBJ2-5; a weak D match, TRBD1 (5 bases). The CDR3 consists of 13 residues. CDR1 is SGHRS, CDR2 YFSETQ, per germline. Between the trimmed V and J ends, which lost 3 bases and 5 bases, there was a span of 11 bases. The CDR3 DNA reads TGCGCCAGCAGCTCAGGGTTTTCGGAGACCCAGTACTTC. It codes for CASSSGFSETQYF.

This clonotype has a single count. The rearrangement uses TRBV7-9 and TRBJ1-2, with unresolved D. The length of the CDR3 is 16 residues. Trimming cost V 4 bases and J 4 bases, with 19 bases left between them. Per germline, CDR1 SEHNR and CDR2 FQNEAQ (reference sequence). As DNA, the CDR3 is TGTGCCAGCAGCTCGGAGTTCATACGCCCCTCCTATGGCTACACCTTC. Amino acids: CASSSEFIRPSYGYTF.

This clonotype appeared a few times. V is TRBV14 and J is TRBJ1-1; D is unclear. V was cut by 0 bases and J by 5 bases, with 13 bases left in between. The CDR3 runs 15 residues. CDR1 and CDR2 (germline): SGHDN, FVKESK. The CDR3 sequence is CASSQEQIYWTEAFF. Written as DNA, the CDR3 is TGTGCCAGCAGCCAAGAACAAATCTATTGGACTGAAGCTTTCTTT.